The 16 T cell receptor beta chains below were found in one sample sequenced in a study of T cell responses to AZD1222 COVID-19 vaccine. The table came from immunoSEQ multiplex PCR; TCRdb's copy has only in-frame clones and leaves some out. Here the sample spans about 150,000 clones, nearly 95% being singletons. The sequences come from peripheral blood, collected on day 0 of AZD1222 vaccination. The receptors derive from an adult in good health.

This clone was recorded only once. The chain employs TRBV10-2 and TRBJ1-5; a possible D gene is TRBD1 (5 bases). This CDR3 is 15 amino acids long. Trimming removed 4 bases from V and 1 base from J, with 11 bases in between. Per germline, CDR1 WSHSY and CDR2 SAAADI. The CDR3 DNA is TGCGCCAGCAGTGCGGGGGGAGGGAGCAATCAGCCCCAGCATTTT. As protein: CASSAGGGSNQPQHF.

CDR3 sequence: CASNAGGSYEQYF. CDR3 coding DNA: TGTGCCAGCAATGCGGGAGGGTCCTACGAGCAGTACTTC. The J gene is TRBJ2-7, the V gene TRBV6-5; the match to TRBD2 covers 9 bases. V lost 7 bases and J lost 1; bases outside the gene matches: 2. The CDR3 has 13 amino acids. Germline V gives CDR1 MNHEY, CDR2 SVGAGI.

This chain joins TRBV12-3 or TRBV12-4 and TRBJ1-2; TRBD1 agrees at 7 bases. The CDR3 has 13 amino acids. V dropped 3 bases and J dropped 8; count of bases not matched to a gene: 6. The CDR3 protein is CASSFRGREGYTF. CDR3 in DNA: TGTGCCAGCAGTTTTAGGGGGCGTGAGGGCTACACCTTC.

The chain has TRBV6-4 and TRBJ1-5, with a possible D match to TRBD1 (5 bases). There are 17 residues in the CDR3. V shed 0 bases and J shed 0 bases, with 12 bases lying between them. Germline V lookup: CDR1 MRHNA, CDR2 SNTAGT. The CDR3 reads CASSDSGVPYSNQPQHF. In nucleotides, the CDR3 is TGTGCCAGCAGTGACTCGGGGGTTCCCTATAGCAATCAGCCCCAGCATTTT.

The chain recombines TRBV7-2 with TRBJ2-1; unclear D gene. The CDR3 totals 15 residues. V was trimmed by 0 bases and J by 7 bases, leaving 13 bases between them. CDR1 SGHTA and CDR2 FQGNSA come from the germline V gene. The CDR3, as DNA: TGTGCCAGCAGCTTAGCGGCTCCCCTGGAAAATGAGCAGTTCTTC. Translating it yields CASSLAAPLENEQFF.

In nucleotides, the CDR3 is TGTGCCAGCAGCTCGACAGGGCGGAGGGATCAGCCCCAGCATTTT. Protein product: CASSSTGRRDQPQHF. The V and J genes are TRBV5-6 and TRBJ1-5, with 7 bases aligning to TRBD1. The CDR3 loop spans 15 amino acids. Germline V gives CDR1 SGHDT, CDR2 YYEEEE. V shed 3 bases and J 5 bases; nucleotides not matched to a gene: 8.

The chain carries TRBV19 and TRBJ1-3; no firm D call. Germline assignment: CDR1 LNHDA and CDR2 SQIVND (reference sequence). V gave up 3 bases and J gave up 2 bases, with 8 bases separating them. This CDR3 contains 14 residues. CDR3 DNA sequence: TGTGCCAGTAGTATCGGAGGGACTGGAAACACCATATATTTT. Protein sequence: CASSIGGTGNTIYF.

A remark on this clone: The junction and the germline gene differ at one end; a read error may be behind it. The V call is TRBV7-7, the J call TRBJ2-5, with TRBD1 matching over 9 bases. CDR1 is SSHAT, CDR2 FNYEAQ, per germline (reference sequence). The CDR3 runs 13 residues. CDR3 DNA: TGTGCTAGCAGCTCCGGGACAGGGGAGACCCAGTACTTC. Translation gives CASSSGTGETQYF. Filled out from reference TRBV7-7 and TRBJ2-5, the complete variable domain reads GAGVSQSPRYKVTKRGQDVTLRCDPISSHATLYWYQQALGQGPEFLTYFNYEAQPDKSGLPSDRFSAERPEGSISTLTIQRTEQRDSAMYRCASSSGTGETQYFGPGTRLLVL.

This clone was detected once. V is TRBV3-1 (or the pseudogene TRBV3-2) and J is TRBJ2-1; 7 positions match TRBD2. CDR1 and CDR2 (germline): LGHDT, YNNKEL (reference sequence). The V segment lost 5 bases and the J segment 3 bases; nucleotides outside the gene matches: 16. CDR3 length: 18 residues. The chain's CDR3 is CASSSPGTRLAVYNEQFF. The CDR3 DNA follows: TGTGCCAGCAGCAGCCCAGGGACCCGACTAGCAGTCTACAATGAGCAGTTCTTC.

The chain recombines TRBV5-1 with TRBJ2-5; 12 positions match TRBD1. The ends lost 1 base at V and 5 bases at J; junction bases unmatched: 3. CDR1 is SGHRS, CDR2 YFSETQ, per germline. The CDR3 spans 15 residues. CDR3 amino acids: CASSLQGQGAETQYF. The CDR3 bases are TGCGCCAGCAGCTTGCAGGGACAGGGGGCGGAGACCCAGTACTTC. The full variable domain, completed using reference TRBV5-1 and TRBJ2-5, is KAGVTQTPRYLIKTRGQQVTLSCSPISGHRSVSWYQQTPGQGLQFLFEYFSETQRNKGNFPGRFSGRQFSNSRSEMNVSTLELGDSALYLCASSLQGQGAETQYFGPGTRLLVL.

J is TRBJ1-5 and V is TRBV24-1; the D is unclear. Germline V gene data show CDR1 as KGHDR and CDR2 as SFDVKD. V lost 3 bases and J lost 3, with 8 bases in between. The CDR3 totals 14 residues. The CDR3 is CATSDAGSNQPQHF. CDR3 bases: TGTGCCACCAGTGATGCGGGTTCCAATCAGCCCCAGCATTTT.

The gene calls are TRBV4-1 and TRBJ1-5; TRBD1 might be the D (6 bases). With 4 bases removed from V and 6 bases from J, the gap between germline ends came to 13 bases. The CDR3 runs to 14 residues. Germline V lookup: CDR1 MGHRA, CDR2 YSYEKL. The CDR3 DNA is TGCGCCAGCAGCCTCGTACAGGGTGGTCAGCCCCAGCATTTT. Protein product: CASSLVQGGQPQHF.

The gene calls are TRBV6-5 and TRBJ1-6; tentative D call: TRBD1 (5 bases). This CDR3 has 13 amino acids. Trimming shortened V by 7 bases and J by 10 bases, and 14 bases separated the two germline ends. Germline CDR1 and CDR2: MNHEY and SVGAGI. CDR3 region: CASKRGSGSPLHF. The CDR3 nucleotides read TGTGCCAGCAAACGGGGCTCGGGCTCACCCCTCCACTTT.

This sequence joins TRBV4-1 and TRBJ1-5; no clear D gene. CDR3 length equals 17 residues. V lost 0 bases and J lost 2, with 14 bases in between. CDR1 MGHRA and CDR2 YSYEKL come from the germline V gene. The CDR3 DNA reads TGCGCCAGCAGCCAAGATCTTCCCGGCGAGGGCAATCAGCCCCAGCATTTT. As protein: CASSQDLPGEGNQPQHF.

This chain joins TRBV6-5 and TRBJ1-6; a weak D match, TRBD1 (5 bases). The V gene's germline CDR1 is MNHEY and CDR2 SVGAGI. The CDR3 is 12 amino acids. Trimming cost V 7 bases and J 6 bases, with 7 bases left between them. CDR3 region: CASTGANSPLHF. The CDR3, as DNA: TGTGCCAGCACCGGGGCTAATTCACCCCTCCACTTT.

V usage is TRBV23-1 and J usage is TRBJ1-1; TRBD1 might be the D (5 bases). TRBV23-1 is given ORF status, its function remaining uncertain. V lost 6 bases and J lost 0, with 17 bases in between. The CDR3 contains 16 residues. In DNA form, the CDR3 reads TGCGCCAGCAGACCTATCCCCGTGGGGCTGAACACTGAAGCTTTCTTT. It translates to CASRPIPVGLNTEAFF.